This is a list of T cell receptor beta chains from one sample in a study of blood T cells in healthy people across ages. One entry per CDR3 protein, called by TCRdb with MiXCR from the 5' RACE reads. This table holds fewer than 700,000 distinct CDR3 sequences, 40% to 55% found once. Source material: blood. Source of these receptors: a man aged 80 or over in good health. CDR3s include the opening cysteine and the closing phenylalanine or tryptophan. A D gene is named only where the DNA matches it firmly. A row's size may be missing; if present it is once, few, many or a size class.

V	size	D	J	length	DNA	CDR3
TRBV12-3/TRBV12-4	few	.	TRBJ2-5	15	TGTGCCAGCAGTTTAGCCTCGGGGTATCGAGAGACCCAGTACTTC	CASSLASGYRETQYF
TRBV7-2	.	.	TRBJ1-5	14	TGTGCCAGCAGCTTGGTTAGGGGGTATCAGCCCCAGCATTTT	CASSLVRGYQPQHF
TRBV20-1	.	TRBD1	TRBJ1-4	13	TGCAGTGCCCCCGGGACAGTTAATGAAAAACTGTTTTTT	CSAPGTVNEKLFF
TRBV7-9	.	TRBD2	TRBJ2-7	15	TGTGCCAGCAGCTTGTGGCGGGAGGGTTACAATGAGCAGTACTTC	CASSLWREGYNEQYF
TRBV20-1	few	TRBD1	TRBJ1-6	14	TGCAGTGCCCCGACCGGGACAGCTAATTCACCCCTCCACTTT	CSAPTGTANSPLHF
TRBV7-2	few	.	TRBJ2-7	15	TGTGCCAGCAGCTCTTACGTAGGGGGGAGGGCCGAGCAGTACTTC	CASSSYVGGRAEQYF
TRBV10-3	once	.	TRBJ1-4	13	TGTGCCATCAGTGGTCAGGGGAATGAAAAACTGTTTTTT	CAISGQGNEKLFF
TRBV7-2	.	.	TRBJ2-3	16	TGTGCCAGCAGCTTGTCCGGCGGGGAAAGCACAGATACGCAGTATTTT	CASSLSGGESTDTQYF
TRBV28	few	TRBD1	TRBJ1-2	14	TGTGCCAGCAGCCAGGGACAGAATAACTATGGCTACACCTTC	CASSQGQNNYGYTF
TRBV29-1	.	TRBD1	TRBJ1-5	12	TGCAGCTTCCGACAGGGTGATCAGCCCCAGCATTTT	CSFRQGDQPQHF
TRBV7-3	.	TRBD2	TRBJ2-1	15	TGTGCCAGCAGCCCGGGACTAGCGGCCGGGGATGAGCAGTTCTTC	CASSPGLAAGDEQFF
TRBV6-5	few	.	TRBJ1-4	16	TGTGCCAGCAGTTCCGCCGGGGACTCGGTACGGGAAAAACTGTTTTTT	CASSSAGDSVREKLFF
TRBV7-2	.	TRBD2	TRBJ2-7	17	TGTGCCAGCAGCCGCCGGAGGGGTAGCGGGAGGTTAAACGAGCAGTACTTC	CASSRRRGSGRLNEQYF
TRBV11-2	.	.	TRBJ1-2	14	TGTGCCAGCAGCTTAGTTCCGGGTTTATATGGCTACACCTTC	CASSLVPGLYGYTF
TRBV2	.	.	TRBJ1-1	14	TGTGCCAGCAGTGAACGGGCCCTGAACACTGAAGCTTTCTTT	CASSERALNTEAFF
TRBV7-2	.	.	TRBJ1-2	13	TGTGCCAGCAGCTTTCAGGGGACGGAGGGCTACACCTTC	CASSFQGTEGYTF
TRBV20-1	few	TRBD2	TRBJ2-1	13	TGCAGTGCTAGGGTTGGGAGGGGCAATGAGCAGTTCTTC	CSARVGRGNEQFF
TRBV4-1	.	TRBD2	TRBJ2-1	14	TGCGCCAGCAGCCAAATTCTAGCGGGAGATGAGCAGTTCTTC	CASSQILAGDEQFF
TRBV20-1	few	.	TRBJ2-7	14	TGCAGTGCTAGAGGTCGGGATCGGCCCTACGAGCAGTACTTC	CSARGRDRPYEQYF
TRBV10-3	few	.	TRBJ2-7	15	TGTGCCATCAGTGAGCTCGCAGGGGTGGCCTACGAGCAGTACTTC	CAISELAGVAYEQYF
TRBV10-3	.	TRBD1	TRBJ2-7	14	TGTGCCAGCGAGAAACAGGGGTTTCGGTACGAGCAGTACTTC	CASEKQGFRYEQYF
TRBV29-1	few	.	TRBJ1-1	13	TGCAGCGTTGAAGGGACAAGGAACACTGAAGCTTTCTTT	CSVEGTRNTEAFF
TRBV29-1	few	.	TRBJ1-1	12	TGCAGCGTTGGGAATACGAACACTGAAGCTTTCTTT	CSVGNTNTEAFF
TRBV5-6	.	.	TRBJ2-5	16	TGTGCCAGCAGCTTGGCCTTCGCGGGACGGCAAGAGACCCAGTACTTC	CASSLAFAGRQETQYF
TRBV11-3	.	.	TRBJ2-1	17	TGTGCCAGCAGCTTAGATCTCAGGCGGGATTCCTACAATGAGCAGTTCTTC	CASSLDLRRDSYNEQFF
TRBV11-2	once	TRBD2	TRBJ2-1	14	TGTGCCAGCAGAATGGCGGGGGGCGTCAATGAGCAGTTCTTC	CASRMAGGVNEQFF
TRBV6-5	few	.	TRBJ2-1	14	TGTGCCAGCAGTTACGGAGGCGGATACAATGAGCAGTTCTTC	CASSYGGGYNEQFF
TRBV25-1	few	TRBD1	TRBJ1-1	17	TGTGCCAGCAGTGTCCCGGGACAGGGGGCGAGTAACACTGAAGCTTTCTTT	CASSVPGQGASNTEAFF
TRBV5-1	.	.	TRBJ1-1	14	TGCGCCAGCAGCTTTTACGAGAGCCCCACTGAAGCTTTCTTT	CASSFYESPTEAFF
TRBV6-5	.	.	TRBJ1-1	13	TGTGCCAGCAGTTCTCAAGGCGGGGCTGAAGCTTTCTTT	CASSSQGGAEAFF
TRBV29-1	.	.	TRBJ1-1	11	TGCAGCGTGTCACAAAACACTGAAGCTTTCTTT	CSVSQNTEAFF
TRBV7-2	.	.	TRBJ1-2	15	TGTGCCAGCAGCCGAAACGGGGGGATCTCCTATGGCTACACCTTC	CASSRNGGISYGYTF
TRBV20-1	.	.	TRBJ1-1	14	TGCAGTGCTCCAAAAACCGGGACACTTACTGAAGCTTTCTTT	CSAPKTGTLTEAFF
TRBV6-2/TRBV6-3	many	TRBD2	TRBJ2-3	16	TGTGCCAGCAGACGACACGGGACTAGCGGCACAGATACGCAGTATTTT	CASRRHGTSGTDTQYF
TRBV27	few	.	TRBJ2-1	12	TGTGCCAGCAGTTCGCGAGGTGATGAGCAGTTCTTC	CASSSRGDEQFF
TRBV7-9	.	.	TRBJ2-7	14	TGTGCCAGCAGCTTAGCCATAGAGGTCTACGAGCAGTACTTC	CASSLAIEVYEQYF
TRBV4-1	.	.	TRBJ2-7	15	TGCGCCAGCAGCCTCGTAGCTAGGGGCTTCTACGAGCAGTACTTC	CASSLVARGFYEQYF
TRBV30	few	.	TRBJ1-4	13	TGTGCCTGGAGTGGGGGCCAGGAAGAAAAACTGTTTTTT	CAWSGGQEEKLFF
TRBV9	.	.	TRBJ2-3	13	TGTGCCAGCAGCGTAGACCCCTCTGATACGCAGTATTTT	CASSVDPSDTQYF
TRBV12-3/TRBV12-4	few	TRBD2	TRBJ2-1	14	TGTGCCAGCAGTCGACTAGCGGGACAGAATGAGCAGTTCTTC	CASSRLAGQNEQFF
TRBV18	.	TRBD1	TRBJ2-5	14	TGTGCCAGCTCACCGACAGGGATCCAAGAGACCCAGTACTTC	CASSPTGIQETQYF
TRBV21-1	few	.	TRBJ2-1	17	TGTGCCATCCCTTCAGAGATGAGAGAAGCTCCCCACAATGAGCAGTTCTTC	CAIPSEMREAPHNEQFF
TRBV7-9	.	.	TRBJ1-1	14	TGTGCCAGCAGCGGACGGATTATGAACACTGAAGCTTTCTTT	CASSGRIMNTEAFF
TRBV3-1	few	.	TRBJ2-3	15	TGTGCCAGCAGCCAAGGACAGATAAGCACAGATACGCAGTATTTT	CASSQGQISTDTQYF
TRBV7-2	few	.	TRBJ1-4	17	TGTGCCAGCAGCTTAGTGGGGCCACAGGTGGCTAATGAAAAACTGTTTTTT	CASSLVGPQVANEKLFF
TRBV12-3/TRBV12-4	few	.	TRBJ2-3	14	TGTGCCAGCAGTTTCGCAGGGTTGGCAGATACGCAGTATTTT	CASSFAGLADTQYF
TRBV6-2/TRBV6-3	.	TRBD2	TRBJ2-7	15	TGTGCCAGCAGTTACGTCCTAGCGGGAGCTTCCGAGCAGTACTTC	CASSYVLAGASEQYF
TRBV12-3/TRBV12-4	.	TRBD1	TRBJ2-7	15	TGTGCCAGCAGTTCAGGAGGGACAGGGGTCTACGAGCAGTACTTC	CASSSGGTGVYEQYF
TRBV20-1	few	.	TRBJ2-4	16	TGCAGTGCTAGAGATTCCACGAACCAGGGGGGTCACATTCAGTACTTC	CSARDSTNQGGHIQYF
TRBV20-1	.	.	TRBJ1-5	15	TGCAGTGCTAGATTTGTGGGGAACCCCAATCAGCCCCAGCATTTT	CSARFVGNPNQPQHF
TRBV7-2	.	.	TRBJ2-7	14	TGTGCCAGCAGCGTGACAGGTGGCGTGAACGAGCAGTACTTC	CASSVTGGVNEQYF
TRBV6-1	once	.	TRBJ2-2	17	TGTGCCAGCAGTAAGACCGGGAGCGGAACGAACACCGGGGAGCTGTTTTTT	CASSKTGSGTNTGELFF
TRBV6-1	.	.	TRBJ1-3	16	TGTGCCAGCAGTGCCTACGCCCCGAGCTCTGGAAACACCATATATTTT	CASSAYAPSSGNTIYF